This TCR beta chain was profiled in a study of T cells after posttransplantation cyclophosphamide. Study conclusions and caveats: Skin or GI-infiltrating T cells shared few TRB sequences with blood. Recipient CMV seropositivity and CMV reactivation strongly tracked TRB clonality.

Profiled with immunoSEQ multiplex PCR; TCRdb holds only in-frame clones, not every one. The table has about 22,000 clones, roughly nine tenths seen once. Cyclophosphamide on days +3 and +4 followed busulfan-fludarabine conditioning and a marrow graft. Turning to this clone: Its antigen is as yet unknown. The junction shows a germline mismatch at one end, possibly a read error.

Per germline, CDR1 SGHVS and CDR2 FNYEAQ. The CDR3 contains 13 residues. The starting material was PBMCs, obtained after allogeneic stem cell transplant with posttransplant cyclophosphamide. This clonotype was obtained from a female patient aged 30 to 40 who received an allogeneic stem cell transplant from an unrelated donor, was CMV-positive, and had no GVHD. The graft donor may account for some of the T cells. The V and J genes are TRBV7-6 and TRBJ2-2; no firm D call. CDR3 nucleotides: TGTGCCGGCAGCCCGGTCAACACCGGGGAGCTGTTTTTT. It encodes CAGSPVNTGELFF.